This is a list of T cell receptor beta chains from one sample in a study of T cell responses to AZD1222 COVID-19 vaccine. Profiled with immunoSEQ multiplex PCR; TCRdb holds only in-frame clones, not every one. The data hold around 110,000 clones, with approximately 84% observed a single time. The input for sequencing was peripheral blood, taken on day 0 of AZD1222 vaccination. Receptors were obtained from an adult in good health. Each CDR3 is given with its conserved first and last residue. The order of the fields is D gene, J gene, clone size, V gene, CDR3 DNA, CDR3 protein. A D gene is named only where the DNA matches it firmly. Clone size, where shown, is once, few, many, or a class for clones that have expanded.

d_call: TRBD1; j_call: TRBJ1-5; clone_size: -; v_call: TRBV19; cdr3_nt: TGTGCCAGTAGTCTCCAGGGGGCTACTAGCAATCAGCCCCAGCATTTT; cdr3_aa: CASSLQGATSNQPQHF
d_call: TRBD2; j_call: TRBJ2-5; clone_size: -; v_call: TRBV3-1/TRBV3-2; cdr3_nt: TGTGCCAGCAGCCAAGCCTGGGGACTAGCGAATCAAGAGACCCAGTACTTC; cdr3_aa: CASSQAWGLANQETQYF
d_call: TRBD2; j_call: TRBJ2-4; clone_size: -; v_call: TRBV7-9; cdr3_nt: TGTGCCAGCAGCCGGTCGGGAGGGAGTAGAGGCGCAGCCAAAAACATTCAGTACTTC; cdr3_aa: CASSRSGGSRGAAKNIQYF
d_call: -; j_call: TRBJ1-3; clone_size: -; v_call: TRBV3-1/TRBV3-2; cdr3_nt: TGTGCCAGCAGCCCCCCGGGGTGGGTCCTAGGAAACACCATATATTTT; cdr3_aa: CASSPPGWVLGNTIYF
d_call: -; j_call: TRBJ1-1; clone_size: few; v_call: TRBV19; cdr3_nt: TGTGCCAGTAGTATGCGGGGCCCAAAGGAAGCTTTCTTT; cdr3_aa: CASSMRGPKEAFF
d_call: -; j_call: TRBJ1-2; clone_size: -; v_call: TRBV9; cdr3_nt: TGTGCCAGCAGCGGGGGACCGCTCCTTGGCTACACCTTC; cdr3_aa: CASSGGPLLGYTF
d_call: TRBD1; j_call: TRBJ1-2; clone_size: once; v_call: TRBV24-1; cdr3_nt: TGTGCCACCAGTGACCCCGGGACAGGGAGGTTTGGCTACACCTTC; cdr3_aa: CATSDPGTGRFGYTF
d_call: -; j_call: TRBJ1-5; clone_size: -; v_call: TRBV6-5; cdr3_nt: TGTGCCAGCAGTTATAGAGGGGTTAATCAGCCCCAGCATTTT; cdr3_aa: CASSYRGVNQPQHF
d_call: TRBD2; j_call: TRBJ2-3; clone_size: once; v_call: TRBV6-1; cdr3_nt: TGTGCCAGCAGTGAGGATGGGACTAGCGGATGGGATACGCAGTATTTT; cdr3_aa: CASSEDGTSGWDTQYF
d_call: TRBD2; j_call: TRBJ2-3; clone_size: -; v_call: TRBV11-2; cdr3_nt: TGTGCCAGCAGCCCTTGGACTAGCGGGTCTAGCACAGATACGCAGTATTTT; cdr3_aa: CASSPWTSGSSTDTQYF
d_call: TRBD2; j_call: TRBJ2-3; clone_size: -; v_call: TRBV5-6; cdr3_nt: TGTGCCAGCAGCTCTAGCGGGCTCACAGATACGCAGTATTTT; cdr3_aa: CASSSSGLTDTQYF
d_call: TRBD1; j_call: TRBJ2-1; clone_size: -; v_call: TRBV18; cdr3_nt: TGTGCCAGCTCTCCCGGGACAGGGGCGTACAATGAGCAGTTCTTC; cdr3_aa: CASSPGTGAYNEQFF
d_call: -; j_call: TRBJ1-5; clone_size: few; v_call: TRBV2; cdr3_nt: TGTGCCAGCAGTGAAGTGCCGTTTATTCAGCCCCAGCATTTT; cdr3_aa: CASSEVPFIQPQHF
d_call: -; j_call: TRBJ2-2; clone_size: -; v_call: TRBV6-2/TRBV6-3; cdr3_nt: TGTGCCAGCAGTTACGCTCTTTCGAACACCGGGGAGCTGTTTTTT; cdr3_aa: CASSYALSNTGELFF
d_call: TRBD1; j_call: TRBJ2-7; clone_size: -; v_call: TRBV4-1; cdr3_nt: TGCGCCAGCAGCCAAGAACCTCCGGGACAGATAGACTACGAGCAGTACTTC; cdr3_aa: CASSQEPPGQIDYEQYF
d_call: -; j_call: TRBJ2-3; clone_size: once; v_call: TRBV6-5; cdr3_nt: TGTGCCAGCACCACGTGGTCTTCAGATACGCAGTATTTT; cdr3_aa: CASTTWSSDTQYF
d_call: -; j_call: TRBJ1-5; clone_size: -; v_call: TRBV6-6; cdr3_nt: TGTGCCAGCAGTCAAGGGGGGGGGCTTTTTCAGCCCCAGCATTTT; cdr3_aa: CASSQGGGLFQPQHF
d_call: TRBD1; j_call: TRBJ2-7; clone_size: -; v_call: TRBV2; cdr3_nt: TGTGCCAGCAGGGATATATCAGGGGGCGAGCAGTACTTC; cdr3_aa: CASRDISGGEQYF
d_call: -; j_call: TRBJ1-2; clone_size: -; v_call: TRBV7-9; cdr3_nt: TGTGCCAGCAGCCCGGACGGCCAGTCCTATGGCTACACCTTC; cdr3_aa: CASSPDGQSYGYTF
d_call: TRBD2; j_call: TRBJ2-7; clone_size: -; v_call: TRBV3-1/TRBV3-2; cdr3_nt: TGTGCCAGCAGCCCGCTCCGGACTAGCGGACTGAGTGAGCAGTACTTC; cdr3_aa: CASSPLRTSGLSEQYF
d_call: TRBD1; j_call: TRBJ1-6; clone_size: -; v_call: TRBV27; cdr3_nt: TGTGCCAGCAGTTTCCTACAGGGGAGTTCACCCCTCCACTTT; cdr3_aa: CASSFLQGSSPLHF
d_call: -; j_call: TRBJ2-7; clone_size: -; v_call: TRBV3-1/TRBV3-2; cdr3_nt: TGTGCCAGCAGCCAAGCGGCGTTTAGGCTGGGGGACGAGCAGTACTTC; cdr3_aa: CASSQAAFRLGDEQYF
d_call: -; j_call: TRBJ2-7; clone_size: -; v_call: TRBV30; cdr3_nt: TGTGCCTGGAGTGTCAGGGGCTACGAGCAGTACTTC; cdr3_aa: CAWSVRGYEQYF
d_call: TRBD1; j_call: TRBJ2-3; clone_size: -; v_call: TRBV27; cdr3_nt: TGTGCCAGCAGCTCCCGACAGGGGGCGGGCACAGATACGCAGTATTTT; cdr3_aa: CASSSRQGAGTDTQYF
d_call: -; j_call: TRBJ2-7; clone_size: -; v_call: TRBV7-8; cdr3_nt: TGTGCCAGCAGCTTAGAGAAGGCGGTGGAGCAGTACTTC; cdr3_aa: CASSLEKAVEQYF
d_call: -; j_call: TRBJ2-2; clone_size: -; v_call: TRBV27; cdr3_nt: TGTGCCAGCAGTCCGGACACCGGGGAGCTGTTTTTT; cdr3_aa: CASSPDTGELFF
d_call: TRBD1; j_call: TRBJ2-3; clone_size: -; v_call: TRBV28; cdr3_nt: TGTGCCAGCAGTCCCAGACAGGGGCCGTATACGCAGTATTTT; cdr3_aa: CASSPRQGPYTQYF
d_call: -; j_call: TRBJ1-2; clone_size: -; v_call: TRBV13; cdr3_nt: TGTGCCAGCAGCTTAGGTCGTAGAAGTTATGGCTACACCTTC; cdr3_aa: CASSLGRRSYGYTF
d_call: TRBD2; j_call: TRBJ2-1; clone_size: -; v_call: TRBV9; cdr3_nt: TGTGCCAGCAGCGTTCCGACTAGCGGGAGGGGAAATGAGCAGTTCTTC; cdr3_aa: CASSVPTSGRGNEQFF
d_call: -; j_call: TRBJ2-6; clone_size: -; v_call: TRBV19; cdr3_nt: TGTGCCGCCTACAGGGTAGGATCCGTCCTGACTTTC; cdr3_aa: CAAYRVGSVLTF
d_call: -; j_call: TRBJ1-4; clone_size: -; v_call: TRBV6-5; cdr3_nt: TGTGCCAGCAGTTCTAACAGCGAAAAACTGTTTTTT; cdr3_aa: CASSSNSEKLFF
d_call: -; j_call: TRBJ1-5; clone_size: once; v_call: TRBV5-4; cdr3_nt: TGTGCCAGCAGCTGGGAGGGGGATCAGCCCCAGCATTTT; cdr3_aa: CASSWEGDQPQHF
d_call: TRBD2; j_call: TRBJ2-3; clone_size: -; v_call: TRBV4-2; cdr3_nt: TGTGCCAGCAGCCATCTAGCGGGGGGGCCTGATACGCAGTATTTT; cdr3_aa: CASSHLAGGPDTQYF
d_call: TRBD2; j_call: TRBJ2-1; clone_size: -; v_call: TRBV2; cdr3_nt: TGTGCCAGCACCAGGACTAGCAGTTACAATGAGCAGTTCTTC; cdr3_aa: CASTRTSSYNEQFF
d_call: -; j_call: TRBJ1-5; clone_size: -; v_call: TRBV29-1; cdr3_nt: TGCAGCGTACAACAGGGCGGTTATCAGCCCCAGCATTTT; cdr3_aa: CSVQQGGYQPQHF
d_call: -; j_call: TRBJ1-1; clone_size: once; v_call: TRBV28; cdr3_nt: TGTGCCAGCAGCCTCCTTGGAACTGAAGCTTTCTTT; cdr3_aa: CASSLLGTEAFF
d_call: -; j_call: TRBJ2-5; clone_size: -; v_call: TRBV13; cdr3_nt: TGTGCCAGCAGCTTAGTGGCAGCAATAGAGACCCAGTACTTC; cdr3_aa: CASSLVAAIETQYF
d_call: -; j_call: TRBJ1-2; clone_size: -; v_call: TRBV25-1; cdr3_nt: TGTGCCAGCACCGGAATGGGGGGCTACACCTTC; cdr3_aa: CASTGMGGYTF
d_call: -; j_call: TRBJ2-7; clone_size: -; v_call: TRBV15; cdr3_nt: TGTGCCACCAGCAGGATTACTCAGGGTACCAACGAGCAGTACTTC; cdr3_aa: CATSRITQGTNEQYF
d_call: -; j_call: TRBJ1-1; clone_size: -; v_call: TRBV19; cdr3_nt: TGTGCCAGTAGTATGGTCTTGCCGGCATCGTACACTGAAGCTTTCTTT; cdr3_aa: CASSMVLPASYTEAFF
d_call: -; j_call: TRBJ1-3; clone_size: -; v_call: TRBV7-2; cdr3_nt: TGTGCCAGCAGCTTTAGTGGAAACACCATATATTTT; cdr3_aa: CASSFSGNTIYF
d_call: -; j_call: TRBJ1-3; clone_size: -; v_call: TRBV5-1; cdr3_nt: TGCGCCAGCAGCTTGTATGGGGGAGAGGGAAACACCATATATTTT; cdr3_aa: CASSLYGGEGNTIYF
d_call: TRBD2; j_call: TRBJ2-5; clone_size: few; v_call: TRBV27; cdr3_nt: TGTGCCAGCAGGCCAACTAATATGGGACTAGCGGGAGGGGAGACCCAGTACTTC; cdr3_aa: CASRPTNMGLAGGETQYF
d_call: -; j_call: TRBJ1-2; clone_size: -; v_call: TRBV30; cdr3_nt: TGTGCCTGGAGTCAAGGAGCCCGGGCCTCAGGCTACACCTTC; cdr3_aa: CAWSQGARASGYTF
d_call: TRBD2; j_call: TRBJ2-3; clone_size: -; v_call: TRBV19; cdr3_nt: TGTGCCAGTAGTATAGTCCACCTGGGACTAGCAGCAGATACGCAGTATTTT; cdr3_aa: CASSIVHLGLAADTQYF